This T cell receptor (beta chain) comes out of a study of technical replicates of blood from a few donors (dated by TCRdb to 2016 to 2017). Receptor amplification or capture employed the immunoSEQ multiplex PCR assay. Not all clones reach the TCRdb copy of this immuneACCESS table, which keeps in-frame sequences only. Checked studies attribute under half of the gap to unresolved V genes and leave the rest unexplained. Here the sample has 66,000 or so clones; 85% to 90% occur a single time. The top ten clones comprise 4% to 5% of the sample. Concerning this clone: Its antigen specificity is not known. Base qualities are not provided; no much larger clone lies one nucleotide away.

The CDR3 runs 14 residues from the cysteine to the phenylalanine. Of the read, only the CDR3 DNA is kept; its 42 bases are in frame from base 1. Trimming costs V 9 bases and J 0 bases, and their ends lie 12 bases apart. Per the germline V gene (reference sequence), LNHDA is the CDR1 and SQIVND is the CDR2. The chain is assembled from TRBV19 and TRBJ2-1; TRBD1 is a possible D gene, resting on 7 matching bases. The receptor was isolated from a human donor in good health. Some clones in this sample may be carry-over from other donors' samples. The sequencing sample was made of PBMCs. The bases read TGTGCCAGCGCGGGACAGCACTCCTACAATGAGCAGTTCTTC. Its product reads: CASAGQHSYNEQFF.